These T cell receptor beta chains were read from a single sample in a study of T cells in Graves' hyperthyroidism and ophthalmopathy. TCRdb passed the multiplex PCR reads through MiXCR, listing each CDR3 protein once. This table holds 480,000 or so distinct CDR3 sequences, around 14% found once. What was sequenced was blood. The source is a woman between 18 and 30 years old with Graves' hyperthyroidism. CDR3s leave out the opening cysteine and the closing phenylalanine or tryptophan. The order of the fields is V gene, CDR3 length, J gene, CDR3 protein.

>TRBV28|13|TRBJ1-6
ATHETVSNNSPLH
>TRBV3-1|14|TRBJ1-1
ASSQGWGEQDTEAF
>TRBV5-1|14|TRBJ2-2
ASSLEGGTNTGELF
>TRBV28|13|TRBJ2-1
ASTALAGVGNEQF
>TRBV10-3|13|TRBJ2-7
AISERWDNKYEQY
>TRBV20-1|12|TRBJ2-2
SARETGRTGELF
>TRBV6-1|12|TRBJ1-1
ASNRPDPNTEAF
>TRBV12-3/TRBV12-4|9|TRBJ1-3
ASSLGISLY
>TRBV18|13|TRBJ2-1
ASSQATSGNNEQF
>TRBV12-3/TRBV12-4|11|TRBJ1-5
ASRTGGGQPQH
>TRBV5-8|13|TRBJ2-7
ASSPLPDLDYEQY
>TRBV20-1|13|TRBJ2-7
SASYSAGGYHEQY
>TRBV19|15|TRBJ2-7
ASSMFSGKLGSYEQY
>TRBV5-1|11|TRBJ2-2
ASSFGTTGELF
>TRBV20-1|10|TRBJ1-1
SARKDPTEAF
>TRBV20-1|15|TRBJ1-6
SAGEGEGGFDNSPLH
>TRBV7-6|13|TRBJ1-6
ASRKETRVGSPLH
>TRBV3-1|13|TRBJ1-1
ASSRGQGMNTEAF
>TRBV27|14|TRBJ1-2
ASSPLTVPNIYGYT
>TRBV10-3|13|TRBJ2-1
AISPWRSSGNEQF
>TRBV13|11|TRBJ2-6
ASSGSGASVLT
>TRBV9|11|TRBJ2-5
ASSVAPQETQY
>TRBV19|13|TRBJ2-7
ASSRETAIAYEQY
>TRBV29-1|8|TRBJ2-2
SVAGTVWF
>TRBV6-2/TRBV6-3|13|TRBJ1-2
ASSYGYREHYGYT
>TRBV11-2|13|TRBJ1-4
ASSAPETQNEKLF
>TRBV20-1|10|TRBJ1-4
SARGQEEKLF
>TRBV4-1|12|TRBJ2-7
ASSQGKGAYEQY
>TRBV30|11|TRBJ1-2
AWSVWSRAGYT
>TRBV14|12|TRBJ1-2
ASVQAGVVYGYT
>TRBV6-2/TRBV6-3|12|TRBJ1-5
ASSYEGSPQPQH
>TRBV27|12|TRBJ1-4
ASRGTGDHEKLF
>TRBV29-1|9|TRBJ2-2
SGNREGELF
>TRBV20-1|15|TRBJ1-1
SARDPRREVGNTEAF
>TRBV10-3|11|TRBJ2-1
ATQGPSYNEQF
>TRBV6-1|12|TRBJ2-7
ASREREGSYEQY
>TRBV5-1|13|TRBJ2-5
ASSLGQGRQETQY
>TRBV30|16|TRBJ1-5
AWSMWDRDLYSNQPQH
>TRBV29-1|12|TRBJ2-7
SVEGSGGGYEQY
>TRBV27|19|TRBJ1-1
ASSLIRGTGGYQRSNTEAF
>TRBV3-1|13|TRBJ2-7
ASSQVSGGTYEQY
>TRBV11-2|13|TRBJ2-3
ASRDKKGSTDTQY